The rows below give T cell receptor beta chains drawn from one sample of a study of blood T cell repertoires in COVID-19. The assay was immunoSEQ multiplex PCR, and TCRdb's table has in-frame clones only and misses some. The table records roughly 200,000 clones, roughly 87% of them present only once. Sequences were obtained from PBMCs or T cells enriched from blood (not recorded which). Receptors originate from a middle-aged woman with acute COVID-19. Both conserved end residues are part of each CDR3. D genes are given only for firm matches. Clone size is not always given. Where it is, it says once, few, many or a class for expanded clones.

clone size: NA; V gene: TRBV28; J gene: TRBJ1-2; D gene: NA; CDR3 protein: CASSGDSNYGYTF; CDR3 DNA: TGTGCCAGCAGCGGTGACAGCAACTATGGCTACACCTTC
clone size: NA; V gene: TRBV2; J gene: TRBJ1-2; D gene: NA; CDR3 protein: CASSVRNYGYTF; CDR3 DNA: TGTGCCAGCAGCGTCAGAAACTATGGCTACACCTTC
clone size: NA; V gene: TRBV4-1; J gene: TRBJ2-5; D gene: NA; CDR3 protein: CASSGSLGSYETQYF; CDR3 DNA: TGCGCCAGCAGCGGGAGCCTCGGGAGTTATGAGACCCAGTACTTC
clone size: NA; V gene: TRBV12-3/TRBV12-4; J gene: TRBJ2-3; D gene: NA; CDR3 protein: CASSTAGLDTQYF; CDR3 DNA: TGTGCCAGCAGTACTGCAGGACTTGATACGCAGTATTTT
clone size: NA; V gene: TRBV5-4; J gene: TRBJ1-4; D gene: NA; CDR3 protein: CASSLFRNEKLFF; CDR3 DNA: TGTGCCAGCAGCTTGTTCAGAAATGAAAAACTGTTTTTT
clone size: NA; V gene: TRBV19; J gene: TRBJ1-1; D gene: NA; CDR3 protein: CASSVDRPQAFF; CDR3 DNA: TGTGCCAGTAGTGTCGACAGGCCTCAAGCTTTCTTT
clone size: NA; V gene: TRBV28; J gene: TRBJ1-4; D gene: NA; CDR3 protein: CASTGERTNEKLFF; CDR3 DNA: TGTGCCAGCACCGGAGAGAGAACTAATGAAAAACTGTTTTTT
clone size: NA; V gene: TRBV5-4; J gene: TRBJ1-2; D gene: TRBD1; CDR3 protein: CASSHGTGWDGYTF; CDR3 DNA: TGTGCCAGCAGCCACGGGACAGGGTGGGATGGCTACACCTTC
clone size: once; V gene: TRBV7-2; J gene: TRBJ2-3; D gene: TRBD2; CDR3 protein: CASSLGGTSIDTQYF; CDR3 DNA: TGTGCCAGCAGCTTAGGGGGGACTAGCATAGATACGCAGTATTTT
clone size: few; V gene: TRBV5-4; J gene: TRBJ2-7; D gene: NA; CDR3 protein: CASSFGGNYEQYF; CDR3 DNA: TGTGCCAGCAGCTTCGGCGGGAACTACGAGCAGTACTTC
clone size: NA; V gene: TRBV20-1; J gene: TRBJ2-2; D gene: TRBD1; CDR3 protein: CSASLGTGVTGELFF; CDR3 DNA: TGCAGTGCTAGTCTTGGGACAGGGGTCACCGGGGAGCTGTTTTTT